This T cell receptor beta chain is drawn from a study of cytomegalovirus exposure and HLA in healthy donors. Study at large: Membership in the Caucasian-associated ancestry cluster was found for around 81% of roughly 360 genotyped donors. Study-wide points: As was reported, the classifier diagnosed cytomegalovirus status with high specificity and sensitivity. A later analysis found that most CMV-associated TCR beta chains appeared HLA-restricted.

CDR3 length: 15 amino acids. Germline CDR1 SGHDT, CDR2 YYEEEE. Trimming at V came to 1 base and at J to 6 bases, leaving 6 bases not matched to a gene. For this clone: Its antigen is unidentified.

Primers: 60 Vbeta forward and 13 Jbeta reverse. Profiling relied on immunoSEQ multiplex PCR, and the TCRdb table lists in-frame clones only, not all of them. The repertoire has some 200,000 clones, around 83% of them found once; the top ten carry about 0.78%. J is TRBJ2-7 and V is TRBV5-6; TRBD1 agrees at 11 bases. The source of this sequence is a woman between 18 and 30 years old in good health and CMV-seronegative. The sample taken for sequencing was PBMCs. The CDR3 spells CASSLMGTGGREQYF. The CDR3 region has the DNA TGTGCCAGCAGCTTGATGGGGACAGGGGGGCGCGAGCAGTACTTC.